A single T cell receptor beta chain is shown here with its context. This sample was taken from a study of blood T cell repertoires in COVID-19. Study-level information: Material from acute and convalescent COVID-19 was sourced from the United States, Italy and Spain. Sample material is recorded as cDNA or gDNA derived from T cells, B-cell-depleted T cells, or PBMCs.

Per the authors' pipeline: Researchers report that nucleated cell counts were estimated from reference gene primer amplification. Assay: immunoSEQ multiplex PCR; the TCRdb copy retains only in-frame clones and omits some. Clone size and the V and J calls come from that table; the DNA yielded D and trimming. The data show approximately 80,000 clones, with 88% seen just once and approximately 45% held by the top ten. V lost 2 bases, J lost 5 bases, and 8 bases stayed unmatched. The V gene's germline CDR1 is LGHNA and CDR2 YNFKEQ. The CDR3 contains 17 residues. The V call is TRBV4-2, the J call TRBJ2-1; 11 positions match TRBD2. The TCR comes from a human donor in a cohort sampled during active COVID-19. The sequenced sample was peripheral blood. The CDR3 nucleotides read TGTGCCAGCAGCCAAATGGAACTAGCGGGGGCCCACAATGAGCAGTTCTTC. Translation: CASSQMELAGAHNEQFF.